The present T cell receptor beta chain was sequenced within a study of cytomegalovirus exposure and HLA in healthy donors. PCR involved 60 Vbeta and 13 Jbeta primers. This table comes from immunoSEQ multiplex PCR, and its TCRdb copy is limited to in-frame clones, with some not included. This table holds under 250,000 clones, about 85% found once. Findings and caveats of the study: In a later analysis, donors in an Asian-associated ancestry cluster reportedly had fewer N-insertions in productive TCRs than the cohort mean.

This clone was recorded a few times. Its cognate antigen is unknown. With V trimmed by 4 bases and J by 3 bases, 4 bases remained unmatched. The germline V gene has CDR1 MGHRA and CDR2 YSYEKL. This CDR3 has 15 residues. Sequenced input: PBMCs. The chain employs TRBV4-1 and TRBJ1-5, with 9 nucleotides matching TRBD1. The receptor's source is a girl aged 2 to 9 in good health and CMV-seronegative. Written as DNA, the CDR3 is TGCGCCAGCAGCCCCGGGGACAGGGACAATCAGCCCCAGCATTTT. This codes for CASSPGDRDNQPQHF.